This T cell receptor beta chain was sequenced for a study of cytomegalovirus exposure and HLA in healthy donors. Each donor was healthy, and each was a bone marrow donor. The primer mix had 60 Vbeta and 13 Jbeta primers. The assay was immunoSEQ multiplex PCR, and TCRdb's table has in-frame clones only and misses some. This sample carries under 250,000 clones, over 70% of them seen once, and the ten largest clones take less than 8.5%. The V gene's germline CDR1 is SGHNT and CDR2 YYREEE (reference sequence). The V end lost 0 bases, the J end lost 6 bases, and 10 bases lay between the germline ends. This CDR3 is built from 14 residues.

The sequenced material came from PBMCs. The sequence came from a woman aged 60-75 years in good health and CMV-seropositive. The chain employs TRBV5-4 and TRBJ1-5; no clear D. The CDR3 region has the DNA TGTGCCAGCAGCTTGGCCCCCACCGGTCAGCCCCAGCATTTT. Translation: CASSLAPTGQPQHF.